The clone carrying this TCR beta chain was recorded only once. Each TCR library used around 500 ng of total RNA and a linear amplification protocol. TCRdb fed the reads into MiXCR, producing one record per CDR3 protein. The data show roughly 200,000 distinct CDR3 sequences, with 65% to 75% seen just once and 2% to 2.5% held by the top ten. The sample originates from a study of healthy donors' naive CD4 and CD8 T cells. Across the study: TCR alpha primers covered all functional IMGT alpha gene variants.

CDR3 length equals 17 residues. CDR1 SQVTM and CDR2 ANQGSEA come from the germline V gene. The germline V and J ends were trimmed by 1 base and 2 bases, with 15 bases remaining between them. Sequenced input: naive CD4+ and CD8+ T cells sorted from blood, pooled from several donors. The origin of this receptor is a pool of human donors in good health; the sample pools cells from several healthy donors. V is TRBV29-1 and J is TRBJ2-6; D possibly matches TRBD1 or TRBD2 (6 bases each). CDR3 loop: CSVEGEQGLPGANVLTF. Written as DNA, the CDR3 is TGCAGCGTTGAAGGCGAACAGGGACTTCCTGGGGCCAACGTCCTGACTTTC.